This T cell receptor (beta chain) is from a study of blood T cell repertoires in COVID-19. In the authors' workflow: Estimated nucleated cell counts came from reference gene primer amplification. TCRdb keeps only in-frame clones here, not all; method: immunoSEQ multiplex PCR. Clonal size and the V and J genes are those of that table, whereas D and trimming came from the DNA. The table records about 160,000 clones, 80% to 90% of them present only once. CDR3 length equals 14 residues. V was pared by 6 bases and J by 5 bases, with 14 bases between. CDR1 and CDR2 (germline): MNHEY, SVGAGI. This clone was detected only once.

This sequence was found in a man between 60 and 75 years old with acute or convalescent COVID-19. This chain connects TRBV6-5 to TRBJ1-5; possible D gene TRBD1, 6 bases. Material for sequencing was peripheral blood. For the CDR3, the DNA is TGTGCCAGCAGGAGAAGACAGGACCATCAGCCCCAGCATTTT. Protein product: CASRRRQDHQPQHF.